This entry describes one T cell receptor beta chain. Its ends do not fully match the called genes, so a read error is possible. The data belong to a study of blood T cell repertoires in COVID-19. Study background: Both acute and convalescent COVID-19 samples were obtained from the United States, Italy and Spain.

Before being deemed recovered, Cohort 3 donors had two negative PCRs, clearance, or symptom resolution. Authors' processing steps: Researchers report that nucleated cell counts were estimated from reference gene primer amplification. TCRdb keeps only in-frame clones here, not all; method: immunoSEQ multiplex PCR. That table is the source of V, J and clone size, and D and trimming were worked out from the DNA. The table has some 300,000 clones, about 91% seen once. Germline-derived CDR1 and CDR2 are LGHDT and YNNKEL (reference sequence). The CDR3 runs to 12 residues. The source of this sequence is a woman aged 40-49 years who had recovered from COVID-19. The sequencing sample was made of PBMCs or T cells enriched from blood (not recorded which). The chain couples TRBV3-1 (or the pseudogene TRBV3-2) to TRBJ1-2; D is unresolved. The CDR3 region has the DNA TGTGCCAGCAGCCAGGACCCCTGGAGGCCCGCCTTC. Protein product: CASSQDPWRPAF.